The 8 T cell receptor beta chains presented below share a single source sample, sequenced in a study of tumor and adjacent non-tumor tissue in lung cancer. No cell sorting was done before RNA was extracted from the tissue. This non-tumor lung sample came from over 3 cm beyond the tumor edge. Three rounds of nested PCR, following a modified ARM-PCR protocol, produced the TCRbeta library. TCRdb processed the multiplex PCR reads anew with MiXCR; each CDR3 protein has one entry. Among some 80,000 distinct CDR3 sequences listed, roughly 80% were seen once. Sequences were obtained from distant non-tumor lung tissue. The receptors were sampled from a man in his 60s with non-small cell lung cancer.

V and J are TRBV4-1 and TRBJ2-5, with D possibly being TRBD2 (6 bases). Germline V gene lookup returns CDR1 MGHRA and CDR2 YSYEKL. Trimming left V 0 bases short and J 9 bases short, with 14 bases between. This CDR3 has 14 amino acids. The CDR3 protein is CASSQEESREAQYF. The CDR3 nucleotides read TGCGCCAGCAGCCAAGAGGAGTCAAGGGAGGCCCAGTACTTC.

Note on this clonotype: Given the absence of the conserved phenylalanine or tryptophan at the CDR3 end, a read error is likely. CDR3: CASSLEEDSNQPQHC. The CDR3 bases are TGTGCCAGCAGCTTAGAGGAGGATAGCAATCAGCCCCAGCATTGT. The V call is TRBV7-8, the J call TRBJ1-5; D remains ambiguous. Trimming pared 1 base from V and 0 bases from J, leaving 7 bases between. The length of the CDR3 is 15 residues. Looked up from germline, CDR1 is SGHVS and CDR2 is FQNEAQ.

Remarks on this clonotype: One junction end does not reproduce the germline sequence, and a read error may be involved. The chain links TRBV5-4 to TRBJ2-5; 11 nucleotides line up with TRBD2. The CDR3 has 15 residues. Germline-derived CDR1 and CDR2 are SGHNT and YYREEE (reference sequence). CDR3 region: CASNLGLAVGETQYF. CDR3 nucleotides: TGTGCCAGCAACTTGGGACTAGCGGTGGGAGAGACCCAGTACTTC.

Comment on this clonotype: The junction departs from the called germline gene at one end, perhaps through a read error. J is TRBJ2-3 and V is TRBV6-1; D perhaps matches TRBD2 (5 bases). This CDR3 is 12 amino acids long. Germline CDR1 is MNHNS and CDR2 is SASEGT. DNA of the CDR3: TGTGCCAGCAAACTAGACACAGATACACAGTATTTT. It codes for CASKLDTDTQYF.

The chain combines TRBV4-2 with TRBJ2-4; 8 nucleotides agree with TRBD2. Per the germline V gene, CDR1 is LGHNA and CDR2 is YNFKEQ. The V segment lost 2 bases and the J segment 13 bases; nucleotides outside the gene matches: 10. The CDR3 length is 14 residues. The CDR3 is CASSQYRGGVIQYF. The CDR3, as DNA: TGTGCCAGCAGCCAATATCGGGGGGGGGTCATCCAGTACTTC.

In its sample, this clonotype was seen a few times. A much larger clone lies one base from this, so it may be a read error. This chain uses TRBV12-3 or TRBV12-4 with TRBJ2-7, with D perhaps TRBD2 (5 bases). CDR3 size: 11 residues. CDR3 in DNA: TGTGTCAGCACACCGGGATCCGAGCAGTACTTC. Residues: CVSTPGSEQYF.

With regard to this clonotype: The conserved closing phenylalanine or tryptophan is absent in this CDR3, likely reflecting a read error. This sequence joins TRBV18 and TRBJ2-3; 9 bases line up with TRBD2. Germline V lookup: CDR1 KGHSH, CDR2 LQKENI. This CDR3 region has 16 residues. The DNA for the CDR3 is TGTGGCAGCGCGAGGGATAGCGGGAGCGCCACAGATACGCAGTATTCT. It translates to CGSARDSGSATDTQYS.

The chain uses TRBV5-1 and TRBJ2-3; weak D call: TRBD1 (6 bases). Trimming cost V 0 bases and J 0 bases, with 11 bases left between them. CDR3 length: 16 amino acids. Germline CDR1 is SGHRS and CDR2 is YFSETQ. The CDR3 DNA is TGCGCCAGCAGCTTGGGGACAGATCTTAGCACAGATACGCAGTATTTT. It encodes CASSLGTDLSTDTQYF.